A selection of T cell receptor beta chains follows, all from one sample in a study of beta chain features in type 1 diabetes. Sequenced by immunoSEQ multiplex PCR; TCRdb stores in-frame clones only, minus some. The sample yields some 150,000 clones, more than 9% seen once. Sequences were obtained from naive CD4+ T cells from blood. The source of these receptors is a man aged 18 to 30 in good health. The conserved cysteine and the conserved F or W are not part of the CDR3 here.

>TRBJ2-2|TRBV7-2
ASRKSNTGELF
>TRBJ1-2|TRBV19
ASTRQGIDYGYT
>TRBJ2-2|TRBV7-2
ASSLRGSTGELF
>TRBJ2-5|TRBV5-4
ASSIGTSGETQY
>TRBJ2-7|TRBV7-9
ASSLGSGGLTYEQY
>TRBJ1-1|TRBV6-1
ASRRQGWDTEAF
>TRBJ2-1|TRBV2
ASNGARGGGEQF
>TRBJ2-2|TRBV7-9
ASRATRTNTGELF
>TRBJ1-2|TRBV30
AWIGGTGDGYT
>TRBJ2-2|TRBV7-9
ASRKREGLELF
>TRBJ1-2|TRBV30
ASSGGGLFGYT
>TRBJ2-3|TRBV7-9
ASSSSVTDTQY
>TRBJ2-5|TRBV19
ASSIRQEETQY
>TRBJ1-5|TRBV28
ASTPQGTRSQH
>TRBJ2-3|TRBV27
ASSLSSADTQY
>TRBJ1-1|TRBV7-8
ASSPWTGEGTEAF
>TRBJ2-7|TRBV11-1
ASSLAGRVYEQY
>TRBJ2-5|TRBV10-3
AIQRGGDQETQY
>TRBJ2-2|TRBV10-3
AISAGQGGTGELF
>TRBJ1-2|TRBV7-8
ASSLWTNRGYT
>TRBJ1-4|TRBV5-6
ASSLLHGIPTNEKLF
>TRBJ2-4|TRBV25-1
ASSHGGDLAKNIQY
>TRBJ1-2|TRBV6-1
ASSATSQGNYGYT
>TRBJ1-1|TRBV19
ASSILNRGNTEAF